The 4 T cell receptor beta chains presented below share a single source sample, sequenced in a study of spatial heterogeneity in lung cancer. Time point described: sample taken at primary tumor resection. TCRdb used MiXCR to reprocess the 5' RACE reads, holding one entry per CDR3 protein. The data show about 48,000 distinct CDR3 sequences, with around 5.2% seen just once and roughly 10% held by the top ten. Here the sequenced sample was PBMCs, taken at surgery. The receptors come from a male donor with early-stage non-small cell lung cancer.

The chain has TRBV12-3 or TRBV12-4 and TRBJ2-3; D is possibly TRBD1 (6 bases). There are 15 residues in the CDR3. The V gene lost 5 bases and the J gene lost 1 base, with 13 bases spanning the gap. The CDR3 bases are TGTGCCAGCAGTCCAGGGGTATCTCGCACAGATACGCAGTATTTT. It encodes CASSPGVSRTDTQYF.

This clonotype has a count of ten or more. The chain combines TRBV2 with TRBJ1-2, with TRBD1 as a possible D gene (5 bases). The CDR3 has 15 amino acids. Looked up from germline, CDR1 is SNHLY and CDR2 is FYNNEI. The V gene lost 6 bases and the J gene lost 0 bases, with 14 bases spanning the gap. The CDR3 loop is CASSDPDSSNYGYTF. CDR3 nucleotide sequence: TGTGCCAGCAGCGATCCCGACAGTTCTAACTATGGCTACACCTTC.

The table lists this clonotype with many counts. This rearrangement joins TRBV28 to TRBJ2-3, with D unresolved. The V gene's germline CDR1 is MDHEN and CDR2 SYDVKM. The length of the CDR3 is 12 residues. The V and J ends lost 10 bases and 2 bases respectively, with 10 bases between them. Written as DNA, the CDR3 is TGTGCCACCTCCGAAGTCACAGATACGCAGTATTTT. It codes for CATSEVTDTQYF.

Only a few counts were recorded for this clonotype. The chain joins TRBV20-1 to TRBJ2-2; a possible D gene is TRBD1 (8 bases). The CDR3 is 14 amino acids. CDR1 and CDR2 (germline): DFQATT, SNEGSKA (reference sequence). V was pared by 2 bases and J by 6 bases, with 13 bases between. CDR3 in DNA: TGCAGTGCTAGAAGCGGGACAGGCTCCGGGGAGCTGTTTTTT. As protein: CSARSGTGSGELFF.